This is a list of T cell receptor beta chains from one sample in a study of cytomegalovirus exposure and HLA in healthy donors. Some clones are missing from TCRdb's copy, which holds only in-frame ones; the method was immunoSEQ multiplex PCR. Its table lists 100,000 to 150,000 clones. Source material: PBMCs. These receptors all come from a young man in good health and CMV-seronegative. Each CDR3 is given with its conserved first and last residue. Fields, in order: CDR3 protein, CDR3 DNA, J gene, D gene, CDR3 length, V gene. The D gene is left open where the match is weak.

CASSLGQLSNQPQHF | TGTGCCAGCAGCTTAGGACAGCTTAGCAATCAGCCCCAGCATTTT | TRBJ1-5 | NA | 15 | TRBV7-9
CATSRDWLAASSYEQYF | TGTGCCACCAGCAGAGATTGGCTAGCGGCGTCATCCTACGAGCAGTACTTC | TRBJ2-7 | TRBD2 | 17 | TRBV15
CASSYTGVARNEQFF | TGTGCCAGCAGTTACACAGGGGTCGCACGGAATGAGCAGTTCTTC | TRBJ2-1 | TRBD1 | 15 | TRBV6-6
CASSPLGTSQTGELFF | TGCGCCAGCAGCCCGTTAGGGACAAGTCAAACCGGGGAGCTGTTTTTT | TRBJ2-2 | NA | 16 | TRBV5-1
CASSHDSYTDTQYF | TGCGCCAGCAGCCACGACTCGTACACAGATACGCAGTATTTT | TRBJ2-3 | NA | 14 | TRBV4-3
CASSPGTSGYNEQFF | TGTGCCAGCAGTCCAGGGACTAGCGGGTACAATGAGCAGTTCTTC | TRBJ2-1 | TRBD2 | 15 | TRBV6-6
CAISESRRGFYNGELFF | TGTGCCATCAGTGAGTCGCGCAGGGGCTTTTATAACGGGGAGCTGTTTTTT | TRBJ2-2 | NA | 17 | TRBV10-3
CATSKGASGVYEQYF | TGTGCCACCAGCAAAGGGGCTAGCGGAGTATACGAGCAGTACTTC | TRBJ2-7 | TRBD2 | 15 | TRBV15
CASSKGESGNTIYF | TGTGCCAGCAGCAAAGGGGAATCTGGAAACACCATATATTTT | TRBJ1-3 | NA | 14 | TRBV5-6
CASSPALPRGGTDTQYF | TGTGCCAGTAGCCCTGCCCTTCCCCGGGGGGGGACAGATACGCAGTATTTT | TRBJ2-3 | TRBD2 | 17 | TRBV19
CASSYSDGSSYEQYF | TGTGCCAGCAGTTACTCGGACGGGAGCTCCTACGAGCAGTACTTC | TRBJ2-7 | NA | 15 | TRBV6-5
CAWSAKRVSTDTQYF | TGTGCCTGGAGTGCGAAGAGGGTGAGCACAGATACGCAGTATTTT | TRBJ2-3 | NA | 15 | TRBV30
CASSLIPTEGTGELFF | TGCGCCAGCAGCTTAATCCCAACCGAGGGTACCGGGGAGCTGTTTTTT | TRBJ2-2 | NA | 16 | TRBV5-1
CASSQGGRSPNQPQHF | TGTGCCAGCAGCCAGGGGGGACGATCCCCCAATCAGCCCCAGCATTTT | TRBJ1-5 | TRBD1 | 16 | TRBV7-2
CASSLTGTSEAFF | TGTGCCAGCAGCCTGACAGGGACTTCTGAGGCTTTCTTT | TRBJ1-1 | TRBD1 | 13 | TRBV7-3
CASSGTSGGYEQYF | TGTGCCAGCAGTGGGACTAGCGGGGGCTACGAGCAGTACTTC | TRBJ2-7 | TRBD2 | 14 | TRBV2
CAWSVTESTEAFF | TGTGCCTGGAGTGTAACAGAAAGCACTGAAGCTTTCTTT | TRBJ1-1 | NA | 13 | TRBV30
CASSEGQGQETQYF | TGTGCCAGCAGTGAAGGACAGGGTCAAGAGACCCAGTACTTC | TRBJ2-5 | TRBD1 | 14 | TRBV25-1
CAISEPGTASEAFF | TGTGCCATCAGTGAACCCGGGACAGCCAGTGAAGCTTTCTTT | TRBJ1-1 | TRBD1 | 14 | TRBV10-3
CASSTGASYEQYF | TGTGCCAGCAGCACAGGCGCTTCCTACGAGCAGTACTTC | TRBJ2-7 | NA | 13 | TRBV11-2
CARSLASGTLEQYF | TGTGCCAGAAGCTTGGCTAGCGGGACCCTTGAGCAGTACTTC | TRBJ2-7 | TRBD2 | 14 | TRBV5-3